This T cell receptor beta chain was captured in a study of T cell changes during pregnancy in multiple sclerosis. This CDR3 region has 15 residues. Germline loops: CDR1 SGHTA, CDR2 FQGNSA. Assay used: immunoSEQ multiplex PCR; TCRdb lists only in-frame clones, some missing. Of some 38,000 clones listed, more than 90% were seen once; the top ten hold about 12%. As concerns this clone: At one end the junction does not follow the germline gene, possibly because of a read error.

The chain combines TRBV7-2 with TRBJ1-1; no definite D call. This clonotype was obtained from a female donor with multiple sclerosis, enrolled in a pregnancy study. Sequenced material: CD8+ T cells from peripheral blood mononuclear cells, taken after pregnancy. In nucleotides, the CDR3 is TGTGCCAGCAGCTTAAAGGTCGGGATGAAGACTGAAGCTTTCTTT. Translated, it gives CASSLKVGMKTEAFF. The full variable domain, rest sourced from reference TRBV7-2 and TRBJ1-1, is GAGVSQSPSNKVTEKGKDVELRCDPISGHTALYWYRQSLGQGLEFLIYFQGNSAPDKSGLPSDRFSAERTGGSVSTLTIQRTQQEDSAVYLCASSLKVGMKTEAFFGQGTRLTVV.